What follows are 22 T cell receptor beta chains derived from one specimen sequenced in a study of blood T cells in healthy people across ages. Together with a sample-barcoded 5' primer, a J-beta primer mix was included in a second PCR lasting about 7 to 11 cycles. Via MiXCR, TCRdb re-called the 5' RACE reads, giving one row per CDR3 protein. The data hold a few hundred thousand distinct CDR3 sequences, with approximately 25% observed a single time. What was sequenced was blood. The origin of the receptors is a woman aged 70-85 years in good health.

V gene TRBV5-1 combines with J gene TRBJ2-2; D unclear. V was trimmed by 2 bases and J by 4 bases, leaving 9 bases between them. Per the germline V gene, CDR1 is SGHRS and CDR2 is YFSETQ. The CDR3 is 14 residues long. The CDR3 DNA reads as TGCGCCAGCAGCTTACCCACCCCCACCGGGGAGCTGTTTTTT. As protein: CASSLPTPTGELFF.

The V gene is TRBV20-1, the J gene TRBJ2-1; 15 nucleotides agree with TRBD2. The V and J ends lost 7 bases and 0 bases, in that order; junction bases with no gene match: 7. CDR3 length equals 17 residues. Per the germline V gene, CDR1 is DFQATT and CDR2 is SNEGSKA (reference sequence). The CDR3 is CSGLGLAGGSSYNEQFF. The CDR3 nucleotides read TGCAGTGGCCTGGGACTAGCGGGGGGTAGCTCCTACAATGAGCAGTTCTTC.

The genes are TRBV12-3 or TRBV12-4 and TRBJ2-3, with 7 bases fitting TRBD1. The J segment lost 12 bases and the V segment lost 5 bases, leaving 8 bases of the junction unmatched. This CDR3 has 12 residues. CDR3 nucleotides: TGTGCCAGCAGTCCCGGGGACAGTCCACAGTATTTT. It encodes CASSPGDSPQYF.

This clonotype was counted only a few times. The J gene is TRBJ2-1, the V gene TRBV20-1; D remains ambiguous. The CDR3 is made up of 13 amino acids. Germline-derived CDR1 and CDR2 are DFQATT and SNEGSKA (reference sequence). V lost 0 bases and J lost 2, with 5 bases in between. This CDR3 reads CSARDNTYNEQFF. The CDR3 DNA sequence: TGCAGTGCTAGAGATAACACCTACAATGAGCAGTTCTTC.

The chain carries TRBV12-3 or TRBV12-4 and TRBJ2-3; TRBD2 matches 10 bases. V shed 0 bases, J shed 4 bases, and the junction held 7 bases outside the gene matches. The CDR3 extends over 17 amino acids. The CDR3 is CASSLAGLAVGADTQYF. CDR3 nucleotide sequence: TGTGCCAGCAGTTTAGCCGGACTAGCGGTGGGCGCAGATACGCAGTATTTT.

This clonotype was counted a single time. V is TRBV12-3 or TRBV12-4 and J is TRBJ2-3; TRBD2 matches 9 bases. This CDR3 region has 14 residues. V shed 5 bases, J shed 5 bases, and the junction held 5 bases outside the gene matches. Written as DNA, the CDR3 is TGTGCCAGCAGTCCGGGCGGGGGGGAAGATACGCAGTATTTT. As protein: CASSPGGGEDTQYF.

About this clonotype: A single base separates this from a much larger clone, so it may be a read error. The V and J genes are TRBV7-2 and TRBJ1-4, with unresolved D. CDR3 size: 11 residues. Germline V CDR1 and CDR2: SGHTA, FQGNSA. The CDR3 reads CASSANEKLSF. The CDR3 nucleotides are TGTGCCAGCAGCGCAAACGAAAAACTGTCTTTT.

This clonotype was observed a few times. V gene TRBV7-2 combines with J gene TRBJ1-1; D ambiguous. Trimming cost V 5 bases and J 0 bases, with 16 bases left between them. The CDR3 sequence is 16 residues long. Germline loops: CDR1 SGHTA, CDR2 FQGNSA. The CDR3 bases are TGTGCCAGCAGCCTCGAAATCCGGAGTTTGAACACTGAAGCTTTCTTT. Translated, it gives CASSLEIRSLNTEAFF.

DNA of the CDR3: TGCAGTGCCAACCGACAGGGGGCCAAAAACATTCAGTACTTC. Translated, it gives CSANRQGAKNIQYF. This chain uses TRBV20-1 with TRBJ2-4; 8 bases map to TRBD1. The CDR3 consists of 14 residues. With V trimmed by 6 bases and J by 1 base, 5 bases remained unmatched. Germline V gives CDR1 DFQATT, CDR2 SNEGSKA (reference sequence).

Only a few counts were recorded for this clonotype. The chain recombines TRBV7-2 with TRBJ1-2; TRBD1 matches at 8 bases. Germline assignment: CDR1 SGHTA and CDR2 FQGNSA. V gave up 4 bases and J gave up 4 bases; unmatched junction bases: 17. This CDR3 has 18 residues. CDR3 nucleotides: TGTGCCAGCAGCTCACACCGGGACAGGAACCCACAAACCTATGGCTACACCTTC. Protein: CASSSHRDRNPQTYGYTF.

The chain recombines TRBV10-3 with TRBJ1-3, with a possible D match to TRBD1 (5 bases). The CDR3 consists of 18 residues. The germline gives CDR1 ENHRY, CDR2 SYGVKD. V was clipped by 6 bases and J by 1 base, with 22 bases between them. The DNA for the CDR3 is TGTGCCATCAGACCAGTCCTCGGCGGCAGGGAGTCTGGAAACACCATATATTTT. Translating gives CAIRPVLGGRESGNTIYF.

This sequence joins TRBV4-3 and TRBJ2-5, with TRBD1 matching 12 bases. Losses at the gene ends were 1 base for V and 5 bases for J; bases not matched to a gene: 5. Germline V lookup: CDR1 LGHNA, CDR2 YSLEER. This CDR3 has 16 residues. CDR3 region: CASSQGGQGAFETQYF. Written as DNA, the CDR3 is TGCGCCAGCAGCCAAGGGGGACAGGGGGCGTTTGAGACCCAGTACTTC.

This clonotype was found once. The J gene is TRBJ2-3, the V gene TRBV9; D is ambiguous. The V end lost 3 bases, the J end lost 6 bases, and 11 bases lay between the germline ends. Per the germline V gene, CDR1 is SGDLS and CDR2 is YYNGEE. This CDR3 comprises 13 residues. CDR3 sequence: CASSGEPVDTQYF. The DNA of the CDR3 is TGTGCCAGCAGCGGAGAACCTGTTGATACGCAGTATTTT.

In this sample, this clonotype turned up a few times. An end of the junction differs from the germline gene, which may be a read error. The J gene is TRBJ1-1, the V gene TRBV20-1, with 10 bases identical to TRBD1. This CDR3 is built from 13 residues. Germline values: CDR1 DFQATT, CDR2 SNEGSKA (reference sequence). The CDR3 nucleotides read TGCAGTGCCGCCCGGGGGGACAGGGGTGGGGGTTCGTTT. This codes for CSAARGDRGGGSF.

The chain employs TRBV29-1 and TRBJ2-2; D is ambiguous. Looked up from germline, CDR1 is SQVTM and CDR2 is ANQGSEA. This CDR3 contains 15 residues. Trimming removed 4 bases at V and 4 bases at J, with 16 bases between. The CDR3 DNA is TGCAGCGTTGTCTTGGGCTCTGACTTCACCGGGGAGCTGTTTTTT. It specifies CSVVLGSDFTGELFF.

In this sample, this clonotype turned up a few times. V usage is TRBV4-1 and J usage is TRBJ1-1; TRBD1 aligns across 9 bases. The CDR3 spans 15 residues. CDR1 is MGHRA and CDR2 is YSYEKL in the germline V gene. V shed 5 bases and J 3 bases; nucleotides not matched to a gene: 7. CDR3 amino acids: CASSVQGAADTEAFF. CDR3 sequence (DNA): TGCGCCAGCAGCGTACAGGGGGCAGCAGACACTGAAGCTTTCTTT.

This clonotype has only a few counts. The CDR3 reads CASGLAGGQLETQYF. The CDR3 DNA is TGTGCCAGCGGACTAGCGGGGGGGCAGTTAGAGACCCAGTACTTC. The chain employs TRBV7-2 and TRBJ2-5; 15 bases line up with TRBD2. J was trimmed by 4 bases and V by 8 bases; bases with no gene match: 5. The V gene's germline CDR1 is SGHTA and CDR2 FQGNSA. The CDR3 contains 15 residues.

This clonotype turned up a few times. This chain uses TRBV29-1 with TRBJ1-1; D ambiguous. Germline CDR1 is SQVTM and CDR2 is ANQGSEA. This CDR3 has 15 amino acids. Between the trimmed V and J ends, which lost 5 bases and 3 bases, there was a span of 19 bases. The CDR3 is CSVTRSAIGDTEAFF. The CDR3 region has the DNA TGCAGCGTTACCCGGAGCGCGATTGGGGACACTGAAGCTTTCTTT.

The chain combines TRBV5-1 with TRBJ1-1; 7 bases agree with TRBD1. Germline CDR1 and CDR2: SGHRS and YFSETQ. The CDR3 totals 14 residues. J gave up 3 bases and V 4 bases, and 6 bases lay outside the gene matches. The CDR3 loop is CASSPQGQDTEAFF. The CDR3 DNA reads TGCGCCAGCAGCCCACAAGGACAGGACACTGAAGCTTTCTTT. The variable domain in full, with the rest retrieved from reference TRBV5-1 and TRBJ1-1, is KAGVTQTPRYLIKTRGQQVTLSCSPISGHRSVSWYQQTPGQGLQFLFEYFSETQRNKGNFPGRFSGRQFSNSRSEMNVSTLELGDSALYLCASSPQGQDTEAFFGQGTRLTVV.

V gene TRBV5-1 combines with J gene TRBJ2-7, with D possibly being TRBD1 (5 bases). The germline V gene has CDR1 SGHRS and CDR2 YFSETQ. This CDR3 contains 12 residues. The germline V and J ends were trimmed by 5 bases and 3 bases, with 9 bases remaining between them. CDR3 nucleotide sequence: TGCGCCAGCAGGCAGGGTAACTACGAGCAGTACTTC. Its translation is CASRQGNYEQYF.

This clonotype was picked up a small number of times. V and J are TRBV20-1 and TRBJ1-6; 9 bases match TRBD1. Germline lookup yields CDR1 DFQATT and CDR2 SNEGSKA (reference sequence). Trimming took 3 bases from V and 7 from J; bases not matched to a gene: 4. The CDR3 has 14 amino acids. CDR3 residues: CSASKQGANSPLHF. The CDR3 coding sequence is TGCAGTGCTAGTAAACAGGGGGCAAATTCACCCCTCCACTTT.

The chain has TRBV5-6 and TRBJ1-5, with 11 bases fitting TRBD1. Germline V gives CDR1 SGHDT, CDR2 YYEEEE. Unmatched junction bases numbered 7, after V lost 4 bases and J lost 7 bases. The CDR3 has 15 amino acids. CDR3 sequence: CASSQGQGAYQPQHF. The DNA for the CDR3 is TGTGCCAGCAGCCAAGGACAGGGGGCATACCAGCCCCAGCATTTT. The full variable domain, rest sourced from reference TRBV5-6 and TRBJ1-5, is DAGVTQSPTHLIKTRGQQVTLRCSPKSGHDTVSWYQQALGQGPQFIFQYYEEEERQRGNFPDRFSGHQFPNYSSELNVNALLLGDSALYLCASSQGQGAYQPQHFGDGTRLSIL.